These 11 T cell receptor beta chains were all obtained from the same sample, sequenced in a study of blood T cell repertoires in COVID-19. The method was immunoSEQ multiplex PCR; TCRdb's version includes in-frame clones alone and lacks a portion of them. In the table there are 360,000 or so clones, under 85% of which are singletons. Sequencing input: PBMCs or T cells enriched from blood (not recorded which). The receptors stem from a woman aged 45-65 years who had recovered from COVID-19.

CDR3 coding DNA: TGTGCCAGTAAAGAGCGCTTGGCCGGGGAGCTGTTTTTT. Encoded protein: CASKERLAGELFF. The rearrangement links TRBV19 to TRBJ2-2; D uncertain. Trimming pared 7 bases from V and 6 bases from J, leaving 12 bases between. Germline values: CDR1 LNHDA, CDR2 SQIVND (reference sequence). This CDR3 spans 13 amino acids.

The chain has TRBV3-1 (or the pseudogene TRBV3-2) and TRBJ1-2; D may be TRBD1 (5 bases). Trimming removed 3 bases at V and 3 bases at J, with 14 bases between. Germline CDR1 LGHDT, CDR2 YNNKEL (reference sequence). CDR3 length: 15 amino acids. CDR3 in amino acids: CASSHPQGFYYGYTF. In DNA, the CDR3 is TGTGCCAGCAGCCATCCCCAGGGATTCTACTATGGCTACACCTTC.

The V and J genes are TRBV7-9 and TRBJ2-3, with 14 bases aligning to TRBD2. V gave up 5 bases and J gave up 3 bases; unmatched junction bases: 4. Germline loops: CDR1 SEHNR, CDR2 FQNEAQ (reference sequence). This CDR3 comprises 16 residues. The CDR3 here is CASSPGTSGSTDTQYF. The CDR3, as DNA: TGTGCCAGCAGCCCCGGGACTAGCGGGAGTACAGATACGCAGTATTTT.

The chain links TRBV7-2 to TRBJ1-2, with 9 bases aligning to TRBD1. Germline V gene lookup returns CDR1 SGHTA and CDR2 FQGNSA. With 4 bases clipped from V and 7 bases from J, the junction kept 13 bases outside the gene matches. The CDR3 consists of 16 residues. The CDR3 bases are TGTGCCAGCAGCTCGGGGACAGGGAGATTCGGCGGTGGCTACACCTTC. Translation gives CASSSGTGRFGGGYTF.

Only one count was recorded for this clone. This rearrangement joins TRBV18 to TRBJ1-2; D is possibly TRBD1 (5 bases). There are 13 residues in the CDR3. Per the germline V gene, CDR1 is KGHSH and CDR2 is LQKENI. Trimming took 0 bases from V and 8 from J, leaving 10 bases between them. CDR3 DNA: TGTGCCAGCTCACCACCTGCAGGGTTCGGCTACACCTTC. It codes for CASSPPAGFGYTF.

This clone was seen only once. This rearrangement joins TRBV5-6 to TRBJ1-1; possible D gene TRBD1, 5 bases. V lost 6 bases and J lost 4, with 16 bases in between. This CDR3 has 14 amino acids. The germline gives CDR1 SGHDT, CDR2 YYEEEE. CDR3 nucleotides: TGTGCCAGCAATTGGGGCAGGACCTTCACTGAAGCTTTCTTT. Translating gives CASNWGRTFTEAFF.

This chain uses TRBV30 with TRBJ2-3, with D possibly TRBD1 on 6 matching bases. The CDR3 length is 14 residues. Between the trimmed V and J ends, which lost 2 bases and 4 bases, there was a span of 13 bases. Germline CDR1 and CDR2: GTSNPN and SVGIG (reference sequence). The CDR3 coding sequence is TGTGCCTGGAGTCGACAGGTCAGGGCAGATACGCAGTATTTT. This gives the protein CAWSRQVRADTQYF.

This clone was observed a handful of times. The V gene is TRBV6-5, the J gene TRBJ1-2, with 8 bases lining up with TRBD1. The CDR3 is 16 residues long. The trim removed 0 bases at V and 4 bases at J, leaving 7 bases unmatched. The V gene's germline CDR1 is MNHEY and CDR2 SVGAGI. CDR3 sequence reads: CASSYSGAGGPYGYTF. In nucleotides, the CDR3 is TGTGCCAGCAGTTACTCGGGGGCAGGGGGCCCCTATGGCTACACCTTC.

CDR3 region: CASSGERGTSGVVPYNEQFF. The CDR3 nucleotides read TGTGCCAGCAGTGGCGAGAGGGGGACTAGCGGGGTTGTCCCCTACAATGAGCAGTTCTTC. The rearrangement uses TRBV2 and TRBJ2-1; 13 bases agree with TRBD2. Unmatched junction bases numbered 14, after V lost 4 bases and J lost 2 bases. Per the germline V gene, CDR1 is SNHLY and CDR2 is FYNNEI. The CDR3 is 20 amino acids. The whole variable domain, remainder taken from reference TRBV2 and TRBJ2-1, is EPEVTQTPSHQVTQMGQEVILRCVPISNHLYFYWYRQILGQKVEFLVSFYNNEISEKSEIFDDQFSVERPDGSNFTLKIRSTKLEDSAMYFCASSGERGTSGVVPYNEQFFGPGTRLTVL.

The chain carries TRBV6-6 and TRBJ2-2, with 12 bases fitting TRBD2. V was clipped by 1 base and J by 6 bases; unmatched bases: 3. From germline, CDR1 is MNHNY and CDR2 SVGAGI (reference sequence). The CDR3 contains 16 residues. The CDR3: CASSYWTSGISGELFF. CDR3 DNA sequence: TGTGCCAGCAGTTACTGGACTAGCGGGATTTCCGGGGAGCTGTTTTTT.

The chain carries TRBV29-1 and TRBJ1-3; D is perhaps TRBD1 (5 bases). The CDR3 covers 13 residues. Germline CDR1 reads SQVTM; CDR2 reads ANQGSEA. The germline V and J ends were trimmed by 6 bases and 4 bases, with 13 bases remaining between them. The CDR3 nucleotides are TGCAGCGTAGCCCCCCAGGGCGGAAACACCATATATTTT. Residues: CSVAPQGGNTIYF. Based on the CDR3 plus reference TRBV29-1 and TRBJ1-3, the full variable domain is SAVISQKPSRDICQRGTSLTIQCQVDSQVTMMFWYRQQPGQSLTLIATANQGSEATYESGFVIDKFPISRPNLTFSTLTVSNMSPEDSSIYLCSVAPQGGNTIYFGEGSWLTVV.